Below are 29 T cell receptor beta chains sequenced from a single sample in a study of lymphopenia after photon versus proton radiotherapy. The assay was immunoSEQ multiplex PCR, and TCRdb's table has in-frame clones only and misses some. The sample contains about 29,000 clones, roughly 86% of which appear only once. Source: peripheral blood, taken from a patient treated with proton-based radiotherapy. The receptors were sampled from a woman aged 60-70 years with cholangiocarcinoma. Some clones in this sample may be carry-over from other donors' samples.

The gene calls are TRBV7-2 and TRBJ2-1; the D gene is possibly TRBD2 (5 bases). CDR3 size: 17 residues. V lost 4 bases and J lost 3, with 19 bases in between. Germline CDR1 is SGHTA and CDR2 is FQGNSA. The CDR3 DNA sequence: TGTGCCAGCAGCTCCCAACCTAGAGCGGTATACTACAATGAGCAGTTCTTC. It specifies CASSSQPRAVYYNEQFF.

This chain connects TRBV18 to TRBJ1-5; TRBD1 matches 10 bases. Unmatched junction bases numbered 9, after V lost 3 bases and J lost 7 bases. The germline gives CDR1 KGHSH, CDR2 LQKENI. This CDR3 is 16 amino acids long. CDR3 DNA sequence: TGTGCCAGCTCACCCCAGGGGACAGGGGTTGTCCAGCCCCAGCATTTT. Its translation: CASSPQGTGVVQPQHF.

V and J are TRBV10-2 and TRBJ2-5; D may be TRBD2 (7 bases). This CDR3 is built from 14 residues. Trimming pared 6 bases from V and 2 bases from J, leaving 13 bases between. Per the germline V gene, CDR1 is WSHSY and CDR2 is SAAADI. The CDR3 DNA is TGCGCCAGCAGATCACAGGGAGGGCAAGAGACCCAGTACTTC. It yields the protein CASRSQGGQETQYF.

This chain uses TRBV6-5 with TRBJ2-3, with D tentatively TRBD2 (6 bases). The CDR3 loop spans 15 amino acids. Trimming took off 6 bases at V and 2 bases at J, with 15 bases between the two ends. Germline CDR1 MNHEY, CDR2 SVGAGI. CDR3 in amino acids: CASSLSGPTTDTQYF. The CDR3 DNA reads TGTGCCAGCAGCTTAAGCGGGCCGACCACAGATACGCAGTATTTT.

The rearrangement joins TRBV6-5 to TRBJ1-2; weak D call: TRBD1 (5 bases). Germline V gene lookup returns CDR1 MNHEY and CDR2 SVGAGI. V was clipped by 2 bases and J by 9 bases, with 13 bases between them. The CDR3 totals 13 residues. CDR3 coding DNA: TGTGCCAGCAGTTACCGCGGGGCGCAGAGCTACACCTTC. This translates into CASSYRGAQSYTF.

The CDR3 DNA sequence: TGTGCCAGCAGCCAAAGGCGTCGCGGTCGGGAGAGGTCCTACGAGCAGTACTTC. It yields the protein CASSQRRRGRERSYEQYF. This chain links TRBV11-2 with TRBJ2-7, with D possibly TRBD2 on 6 matching bases. Between the trimmed V and J ends, which lost 5 bases and 1 base, there was a span of 24 bases. CDR1 SGHAT and CDR2 FQNNGV come from the germline V gene. The CDR3 runs 18 residues.

The CDR3 nucleotides read TGCGCCAGCAGCCGTGTCGAAGGACAGCGCTACGAGCAGTACTTC. This codes for CASSRVEGQRYEQYF. The chain couples TRBV5-1 to TRBJ2-7; D is possibly TRBD1 (6 bases). CDR1 and CDR2 (germline): SGHRS, YFSETQ. Trimming left V 4 bases short and J 3 bases short, with 17 bases between. The CDR3 length is 15 residues.

This chain joins TRBV10-3 and TRBJ2-3; D may match TRBD1 or TRBD2 (5 bases each). The CDR3 length is 16 residues. The ends were cut back, 4 bases at V and 1 base at J, with 15 bases in the middle. CDR1 is ENHRY, CDR2 SYGVKD, per germline. DNA of the CDR3: TGTGCCATCAGTGCTGATGTTGGGGGACGCACAGATACGCAGTATTTT. This translates into CAISADVGGRTDTQYF.

The V and J genes are TRBV4-3 and TRBJ2-3, with TRBD2 matching over 8 bases. Germline values: CDR1 LGHNA, CDR2 YSLEER. Trimming took 4 bases from V and 0 from J; bases not matched to a gene: 12. This CDR3 has 18 amino acids. The chain's CDR3 is CASSLGIAGPISTDTQYF. The CDR3 DNA reads as TGCGCCAGCAGCCTCGGGATAGCGGGACCGATTAGCACAGATACGCAGTATTTT.

CDR3: CATSRDRQPQHF. As DNA, the CDR3 is TGTGCCACCAGCAGAGATCGTCAGCCCCAGCATTTT. V and J are TRBV15 and TRBJ1-5; D remains ambiguous. Germline assignment: CDR1 LNHNV and CDR2 YYDKDF (reference sequence). The germline V and J ends were trimmed by 0 bases and 6 bases, with 3 bases remaining between them. This CDR3 has 12 amino acids.

This rearrangement joins TRBV5-1 to TRBJ1-4; 7 bases are a match to TRBD1. V gave up 0 bases and J gave up 4 bases; unmatched junction bases: 6. This CDR3 comprises 16 residues. CDR1 is SGHRS and CDR2 is YFSETQ in the germline V gene. The chain's CDR3 is CASSLGAGGINEKLFF. In DNA form, the CDR3 reads TGCGCCAGCAGCTTGGGGGCAGGGGGTATTAATGAAAAACTGTTTTTT.

This clone was seen only a few times. This chain connects TRBV14 to TRBJ1-2, with TRBD1 identical over 9 bases. The CDR3 spans 14 residues. The V and J ends lost 4 bases and 5 bases, in that order; junction bases with no gene match: 5. The germline CDR1 and CDR2 sequences are SGHDN and FVKESK. In nucleotides, the CDR3 is TGTGCCAGCAGCCCACAGGGGGCTGGATATGGCTACACCTTC. Amino acid sequence: CASSPQGAGYGYTF.

The rearrangement uses TRBV27 and TRBJ1-1; no clear D gene. There are 15 residues in the CDR3. V dropped 0 bases and J dropped 4 bases, with 12 bases sitting between them. CDR1 is MNHEY, CDR2 SMNVEV, per germline (reference sequence). The CDR3: CASSLSPGMGTEAFF. In nucleotides, the CDR3 is TGTGCCAGCAGTTTATCCCCGGGCATGGGCACTGAAGCTTTCTTT.

This chain joins TRBV11-2 and TRBJ2-1, with 8 bases fitting TRBD2. The CDR3 loop spans 15 amino acids. The V gene's germline CDR1 is SGHAT and CDR2 FQNNGV. V trimming: 5 bases; J trimming: 2 bases; junction bases outside the gene matches: 5. The CDR3 spells CASSPYGGAYNEQFF. The CDR3 DNA reads TGTGCCAGCAGCCCATACGGGGGGGCCTACAATGAGCAGTTCTTC.

The gene calls are TRBV10-1 and TRBJ2-5; D ambiguous. The J call may be faulty, since TRBJ2-7 better matches the DNA end. The CDR3 runs 12 residues. Germline V lookup: CDR1 WNHNN, CDR2 SYGVQD (reference sequence). Here the CDR3 reads CASSESGYEQYF. The DNA for the CDR3 is TGCGCCAGCAGTGAGTCCGGCTACGAGCAGTACTTC.

The CDR3 DNA reads as TGTGCCAGCACCTGGGGGCCGGTGGGCCGGGGTTCCGAGCAGTACTTC. It translates to CASTWGPVGRGSEQYF. The rearrangement joins TRBV7-2 to TRBJ2-7; the D gene is possibly TRBD1 (6 bases). The ends were cut back, 7 bases at V and 6 bases at J, with 25 bases in the middle. The germline V gene has CDR1 SGHTA and CDR2 FQGNSA. This CDR3 region has 16 residues.

The chain recombines TRBV5-1 with TRBJ2-3, with D perhaps being TRBD1 or TRBD2 (5 bases each). The CDR3 sequence is 16 residues long. The V and J ends lost 0 bases and 0 bases respectively, with 11 bases between them. Germline lookup yields CDR1 SGHRS and CDR2 YFSETQ. CDR3 coding DNA: TGCGCCAGCAGCTTGGTAATGGGGGAGAGCACAGATACGCAGTATTTT. It translates to CASSLVMGESTDTQYF.

The gene calls are TRBV5-1 and TRBJ1-2; possible D gene TRBD1, 6 bases. The CDR3 totals 14 residues. CDR1 SGHRS and CDR2 YFSETQ come from the germline V gene. V shed 5 bases and J shed 4 bases, with 15 bases lying between them. The CDR3 loop is CASRFRGGAYGYTF. CDR3 sequence (DNA): TGCGCCAGCAGATTCCGAGGGGGGGCCTATGGCTACACCTTC.

V and J are TRBV10-1 and TRBJ2-5; perhaps TRBD2 as D (6 bases). Germline V lookup: CDR1 WNHNN, CDR2 SYGVQD (reference sequence). Between the trimmed V and J ends, which lost 4 bases and 2 bases, there was a span of 14 bases. The CDR3 totals 15 residues. In DNA, the CDR3 is TGCGCCAGCAGTGGCGGGGACGGAAGACAAGAGACCCAGTACTTC. Translated: CASSGGDGRQETQYF.

The rearrangement uses TRBV19 and TRBJ2-7; tentatively, D is TRBD1 (6 bases). Germline lookup yields CDR1 LNHDA and CDR2 SQIVND (reference sequence). There are 17 residues in the CDR3. V was shortened by 2 bases and J by 8 bases, with 25 bases between the two germline ends. The CDR3 coding sequence is TGTGCCAGTAGTATATGGGGTTGGGGACAAGAGGGCTTCAAGCAGTACTTC. Its protein product is CASSIWGWGQEGFKQYF.

This clone has more than one count but fewer than ten. The gene calls are TRBV6-6 and TRBJ1-4; D gene ambiguous. Germline V gives CDR1 MNHNY, CDR2 SVGAGI (reference sequence). The CDR3 covers 15 residues. V shed 7 bases and J shed 0 bases, with 12 bases lying between them. The CDR3 coding sequence is TGTGCCAGCATCCAGATACTATCAACTAATGAAAAACTGTTTTTT. Translated: CASIQILSTNEKLFF.

This chain connects TRBV5-4 to TRBJ1-1; TRBD1 agrees at 10 bases. This CDR3 is 15 amino acids long. J lost 5 bases, V lost 3 bases, and 7 bases had no gene match. Germline values: CDR1 SGHNT, CDR2 YYREEE (reference sequence). CDR3 nucleotide sequence: TGTGCCAGCAGCTGGGGGGACAGGGGACGGACTGAAGCTTTCTTT. It is translated as CASSWGDRGRTEAFF.

The chain recombines TRBV27 with TRBJ1-1; D might be TRBD1 (5 bases). V shed 6 bases and J shed 4 bases, with 15 bases lying between them. This CDR3 comprises 14 residues. Germline loops: CDR1 MNHEY, CDR2 SMNVEV (reference sequence). CDR3 sequence: CASRRGTWGTEAFF. Written as DNA, the CDR3 is TGTGCCAGCAGGAGGGGAACATGGGGCACTGAAGCTTTCTTT.

Only one count was recorded for this clone. The chain couples TRBV18 to TRBJ1-1; no reliable D call. Germline lookup yields CDR1 KGHSH and CDR2 LQKENI. CDR3 length: 14 amino acids. V lost 3 bases and J 1 base, leaving 9 bases between the germline ends. Written as DNA, the CDR3 is TGTGCCAGCTCACCCGCGACGGGGAACACTGAAGCTTTCTTT. Translation gives CASSPATGNTEAFF.

The chain uses TRBV21-1 and TRBJ1-5. TRBV21-1 is a recognized pseudogene. This CDR3 region has 17 residues. The CDR3 DNA reads TGTGCCAGCAGCGGAGAGGTGGGCCAGCATAGCAATCAGCCCCAGCATTTT. This gives the protein CASSGEVGQHSNQPQHF.

V is TRBV19 and J is TRBJ1-2, with TRBD1 matching over 8 bases. CDR1 and CDR2 from the germline V gene are LNHDA and SQIVND (reference sequence). After removal of 5 bases from V and 2 bases from J, the junction contained 10 bases not matched to a gene. This CDR3 has 16 amino acids. This CDR3 is CASSRRTGTYNYGYTF. CDR3 DNA sequence: TGTGCCAGTAGTCGGAGGACAGGGACGTACAACTATGGCTACACCTTC. The full variable domain, in which reference TRBV19 and TRBJ1-2 provide the parts outside the CDR3, is DGGITQSPKYLFRKEGQNVTLSCEQNLNHDAMYWYRQDPGQGLRLIYYSQIVNDFQKGDIAEGYSVSREKKESFPLTVTSAQKNPTAFYLCASSRRTGTYNYGYTFGSGTRLTVV.

The gene calls are TRBV10-3 and TRBJ2-7, with D uncertain. The V end was cut by 4 bases, the J end by 3 bases, with 7 bases between. Per germline, CDR1 ENHRY and CDR2 SYGVKD. The CDR3 length is 12 residues. CDR3 nucleotides: TGTGCCATCAGTGTTGACGGCTACGAGCAGTACTTC. Translating it yields CAISVDGYEQYF.

This chain connects TRBV11-2 to TRBJ2-5, with a possible D match to TRBD2 (6 bases). The CDR3 totals 14 residues. Trimming cost V 5 bases and J 5 bases, with 15 bases left between them. From germline, CDR1 is SGHAT and CDR2 FQNNGV. The CDR3 spells CASSPPPREETQYF. CDR3 DNA sequence: TGTGCCAGCAGCCCGCCCCCTCGGGAGGAGACCCAGTACTTC. Combining the CDR3 with reference TRBV11-2 and TRBJ2-5 gives the whole variable domain EAGVAQSPRYKIIEKRQSVAFWCNPISGHATLYWYQQILGQGPKLLIQFQNNGVVDDSQLPKDRFSAERLKGVDSTLKIQPAKLEDSAVYLCASSPPPREETQYFGPGTRLLVL.

This chain joins TRBV5-4 and TRBJ2-1; D tentatively fits TRBD1 or TRBD2 (5 bases each). The V and J ends lost 0 bases and 3 bases respectively, with 10 bases between them. Germline V gene data show CDR1 as SGHNT and CDR2 as YYREEE (reference sequence). CDR3 length equals 15 residues. The CDR3 sequence: CASSLGDPDYNEQFF. The DNA for the CDR3 is TGTGCCAGCAGCTTGGGGGACCCGGACTACAATGAGCAGTTCTTC.